This T cell receptor (beta chain) was retrieved from a study of blood T cell repertoires in COVID-19. The repertoire was sequenced with immunoSEQ multiplex PCR; TCRdb's copy has only in-frame clones and lacks some. The data hold some 290,000 clones, with around 91% observed a single time. Trimming left V 6 bases short and J 0 bases short, with 18 bases between. The CDR3 spans 17 residues. CDR1 MNHEY and CDR2 SVGEGT come from the germline V gene. J is TRBJ2-4 and V is TRBV6-2 or TRBV6-3, with a possible D match to TRBD2 (7 bases). The receptor was isolated from a middle-aged woman with COVID-19, enrolled during active disease. Source material: peripheral blood. The CDR3 sequence: CASSSLGGVLAKNIQYF. In DNA form, the CDR3 reads TGTGCCAGCAGCTCGCTAGGGGGGGTATTAGCCAAAAACATTCAGTACTTC.